The TCR beta chain described here comes from a study of blood T cell repertoires in COVID-19. The wider study: Sources were T cells, B-cell-depleted T cells, or PBMCs; the material itself was cDNA or gDNA.

Profiled with immunoSEQ multiplex PCR; TCRdb holds only in-frame clones, not every one. The sample yields 150,000 to 200,000 clones, around 88% seen once. V shed 6 bases and J 8 bases; nucleotides not matched to a gene: 14. CDR1 and CDR2 from the germline V gene are SNHLY and FYNNEI. The CDR3 length is 16 residues. This clone was recorded once. The chain carries TRBV2 and TRBJ1-4, with TRBD1 identical over 8 bases. Sequences were obtained from peripheral blood. The clonotype comes from a woman under 40 with acute or convalescent COVID-19. CDR3 residues: CASRDLGQGNYEKLFF. The DNA of the CDR3 is TGTGCCAGCAGGGACCTAGGACAGGGTAATTACGAAAAACTGTTTTTT.